The rows below give T cell receptor beta chains drawn from one sample of a study of cytomegalovirus exposure and HLA in healthy donors. Clones were sequenced by immunoSEQ multiplex PCR, and TCRdb holds only the in-frame ones, with some missing. This sample's table reports roughly 69,000 clones. The specimen sequenced was PBMCs. The receptors originated from a woman in her 30s in good health and CMV-seronegative. The CDR3 runs from the conserved cysteine through the conserved F or W. Each record gives: J gene, D gene, V gene, CDR3 DNA, CDR3 protein. The D gene is left open where the match is weak.

>TRBJ2-5|-|TRBV9
TGTGCCAGCAGCGTAGCTCTGGACAGACAAGAGACCCAGTACTTC
CASSVALDRQETQYF
>TRBJ2-1|TRBD1|TRBV4-1
TGCGCCAGCAGCCAACCCGGGACAGGGGCTCGCAATGAGCAGTTCTTC
CASSQPGTGARNEQFF
>TRBJ2-7|TRBD2|TRBV10-2
TGCGCCAGCAATTTAGCGGGAGGCACCTACGAGCAGTACTTC
CASNLAGGTYEQYF
>TRBJ2-7|TRBD1|TRBV18
TGTGCCAGCTCACCACCGCGGGACAGGAGCTCCTACGAGCAGTACTTC
CASSPPRDRSSYEQYF
>TRBJ2-1|-|TRBV5-6
TGTGCCAGCAGCTCCCCGGCGGGACGCTCCTACAATGAGCAGTTCTTC
CASSSPAGRSYNEQFF
>TRBJ2-5|TRBD2|TRBV28
TGTGCCAGCAGCCGGGGGGGCATTCAAGAGACCCAGTACTTC
CASSRGGIQETQYF
>TRBJ1-5|TRBD1|TRBV9
TGTGCCAGCAGCGCGACAGGGGGTAACATCAAGCCCCAGCATTTT
CASSATGGNIKPQHF
>TRBJ2-3|TRBD2|TRBV7-6
TGTGCCAGCAGCTTCCCGGGACTAGCGGGGGGAGATACGCAGTATTTT
CASSFPGLAGGDTQYF
>TRBJ1-4|TRBD1|TRBV9
TGTGCCAGCAGCGTAGGGCTTGGGACAGGCCTGAGGTCCCATGAAAAACTGTTTTTT
CASSVGLGTGLRSHEKLFF
>TRBJ2-7|TRBD1|TRBV6-5
TGTGCCAGCAGTTCCCCGGGACAGGGTGTGAACGAGCAGTACTTC
CASSSPGQGVNEQYF
>TRBJ2-3|-|TRBV7-2
TGTGCCAGCAGCTTAGCGCCGGACTTCACAGATACGCAGTATTTT
CASSLAPDFTDTQYF
>TRBJ1-5|TRBD1|TRBV5-1
TGCGCCAGCAGCTTAGAGGGGGCGAAGGATCAGCCCCAGCATTTT
CASSLEGAKDQPQHF
>TRBJ1-2|-|TRBV5-4
TGTGCCAGCAGCTCGCGGGCGGGAAACTATGGCTACACCTTC
CASSSRAGNYGYTF
>TRBJ2-7|-|TRBV30
TGTGCCTGGAGACCGGGGTTGGGAGGGCAGTACTTC
CAWRPGLGGQYF
>TRBJ2-7|-|TRBV4-2
TGTGCCAGCAGCCAAGATGTGCAGGGAAGTAAAAACGAGCAGTACTTC
CASSQDVQGSKNEQYF
>TRBJ2-1|-|TRBV19
TGTGCCAGTCGTATCCCCGGGACAAACAATGAGCAGTTCTTC
CASRIPGTNNEQFF
>TRBJ2-1|-|TRBV6-4
TGTGCCAGCAGCCCGGGAGTTGAAGTATATGAGCAGTTCTTC
CASSPGVEVYEQFF
>TRBJ2-5|TRBD1|TRBV4-2
TGTGCCAGCAGCCAAGATGGGGGACAGCCTTCCGAGACCCAGTACTTC
CASSQDGGQPSETQYF
>TRBJ1-1|-|TRBV18
TGTGCCAGCTCAAGAGAGAACACTGAAGCTTTCTTT
CASSRENTEAFF
>TRBJ1-5|TRBD1|TRBV30
TGTGCCTGGAGTCCTAAGGGGAACAGGGGGATGAATCAGCCCCAGCATTTT
CAWSPKGNRGMNQPQHF
>TRBJ2-7|-|TRBV19
TGTGCCAGTAGTATCGAAAGGGGTCCCTACGAGCAGTACTTC
CASSIERGPYEQYF
>TRBJ1-2|-|TRBV7-9
TGTGCCAGCAGTCGTGACTTCGGGACACAAGCTGACTATGGCTACACCTTC
CASSRDFGTQADYGYTF
>TRBJ2-5|TRBD1|TRBV4-3
TGCGCCAGCAGCCAAGAGGGACAGGGGGCAGGGGAGACCCAGTACTTC
CASSQEGQGAGETQYF
>TRBJ2-7|TRBD2|TRBV6-5
TGTGCCAGCAGTTACCAGCGGGAGGCCTCCTACGAGCAGTACTTC
CASSYQREASYEQYF
>TRBJ2-3|-|TRBV7-3
TGTGCCAGCAGCCTACGGGACTCCACAGATACGCAGTATTTT
CASSLRDSTDTQYF
>TRBJ2-7|TRBD1|TRBV2
TGTGCCAGCTGGGGACAGGGCTACGAGCAGTACTTC
CASWGQGYEQYF
>TRBJ1-5|TRBD1|TRBV7-2
TGTGCCAGCAGCGAAGGGACAGTAAGACAGCCCCAGCATTTT
CASSEGTVRQPQHF
>TRBJ2-7|-|TRBV28
TGTGCCAGCAGAGGGGAGTGGGGGGGCCCCTACGAGCAGTACTTC
CASRGEWGGPYEQYF
>TRBJ1-6|-|TRBV19
TGTGCCAGTAGTTTGGCGACAGGTTATAATTCACCCCTCCACTTT
CASSLATGYNSPLHF
>TRBJ1-2|TRBD1|TRBV28
TGTGCCAGCAGAGGACAGGGGGCACAAGGCTACACCTTC
CASRGQGAQGYTF
>TRBJ2-1|-|TRBV30
TGTGCCTGGAGTGGGGCCAGTGAGCAGTTCTTC
CAWSGASEQFF
>TRBJ2-7|TRBD1|TRBV27
TGTGCCAGCCAACAGGGGGCATTCTACGAGCAGTACTTC
CASQQGAFYEQYF
>TRBJ1-5|TRBD1|TRBV2
TGTGCCAGCAGTGAGTTAAGGGGACAGGGTCATCAGCCCCAGCATTTT
CASSELRGQGHQPQHF
>TRBJ2-7|-|TRBV30
TGTGCCTGGTCCCTACCCGGACTTACTAGTGAGCAGTACTTC
CAWSLPGLTSEQYF
>TRBJ1-2|-|TRBV15
TGTGCCACCAGCCTCTCTACCGGTGGCTACACCTTC
CATSLSTGGYTF
>TRBJ1-1|-|TRBV9
TGTGCCAGCAGCAGGAGGGTGGAGGGGACTGAAGCTTTCTTT
CASSRRVEGTEAFF
>TRBJ1-5|-|TRBV4-1
TGCGCCAGCAGCCAAGCGAAAGGAGTGAGTCAGCCCCAGCATTTT
CASSQAKGVSQPQHF
>TRBJ1-2|-|TRBV9
TGTGCCAGCAGCGTAGGGGGAGATGGCTACACCTTC
CASSVGGDGYTF
>TRBJ2-1|-|TRBV5-8
TGTGCCAGCAGTACCGAGTCCTACAATGAGCAGTTCTTC
CASSTESYNEQFF
>TRBJ1-4|TRBD1|TRBV6-4
TGTGCCAGCAGTGACTCGGGGACAGGGGGCGAAAAACTGTTTTTT
CASSDSGTGGEKLFF
>TRBJ2-3|TRBD2|TRBV5-6
TGTGCCAGCAGCAACCGCTTGGCGGGAGTCGCAGATACGCAGTATTTT
CASSNRLAGVADTQYF